A single sample gave rise to the 28 T cell receptor beta chains below, sequenced in a study of shared clonotypes between healthy human individuals. Measured with immunoSEQ multiplex PCR; TCRdb has only the in-frame clones, and not every one. The table has 2,500,000 or so clones, about 90% seen once; the top ten hold approximately 0.39%. Sequenced input: naive CD4+ T cells from PBMCs. Subset meaning: CD45RA+ positively selected. These receptors all come from a man aged 18 to 29 in good health. Some clones in this sample may be carry-over from other donors' samples.

This chain links TRBV28 with TRBJ1-2; D possibly corresponds to TRBD1 (6 bases). The CDR3 totals 16 residues. In germline, CDR1 is MDHEN, CDR2 SYDVKM. With 5 bases removed from V and 0 bases from J, the gap between germline ends came to 16 bases. CDR3 residues: CASSPMEQGSNYGYTF. CDR3 sequence (DNA): TGTGCCAGCAGTCCCATGGAGCAGGGGTCTAACTATGGCTACACCTTC.

The CDR3 sequence: CASSQDTQYF. The DNA of the CDR3 is TGTGCCAGCAGCCAAGATACGCAGTATTTT. The chain recombines TRBV11-2 with TRBJ2-3, with D unclear. The CDR3 contains 10 residues. V lost 5 bases and J lost 5, with 2 bases in between. Germline V gene data show CDR1 as SGHAT and CDR2 as FQNNGV.

This chain connects TRBV28 to TRBJ2-7, with unresolved D. Germline CDR1 MDHEN, CDR2 SYDVKM. Between the trimmed V and J ends, which lost 5 bases and 3 bases, there was a span of 17 bases. The CDR3 runs to 15 residues. CDR3 region: CASSVLTGPNYEQYF. The CDR3 DNA reads TGTGCCAGCAGTGTGCTGACCGGGCCTAACTACGAGCAGTACTTC.

V and J are TRBV7-2 and TRBJ2-7; 8 bases are a match to TRBD1. Germline CDR1 and CDR2: SGHTA and FQGNSA. V gave up 4 bases and J gave up 2 bases; unmatched junction bases: 4. The CDR3 loop spans 14 amino acids. CDR3 sequence (DNA): TGTGCCAGCAGCTCGGACAGGGTTACCTACGAGCAGTACTTC. It codes for CASSSDRVTYEQYF.

This rearrangement joins TRBV27 to TRBJ1-1; D possibly corresponds to TRBD1 (5 bases). Germline assignment: CDR1 MNHEY and CDR2 SMNVEV (reference sequence). This CDR3 has 15 amino acids. The V gene lost 2 bases and the J gene lost 1 base, with 11 bases spanning the gap. CDR3 bases: TGTGCCAGCAGTTTACTACGACAGTGGAACACTGAAGCTTTCTTT. It translates to CASSLLRQWNTEAFF.

The DNA of the CDR3 is TGCAGCGTTGAGGGGGCAGATGCAAACACCATATATTTT. This translates into CSVEGADANTIYF. This sequence joins TRBV29-1 and TRBJ1-3, with D perhaps matching TRBD1 (6 bases). The CDR3 has 13 amino acids. V was shortened by 3 bases and J by 6 bases, with 12 bases between the two germline ends. CDR1 and CDR2 (germline): SQVTM, ANQGSEA. Drawing the rest from reference TRBV29-1 and TRBJ1-3, the complete variable domain is SAVISQKPSRDICQRGTSLTIQCQVDSQVTMMFWYRQQPGQSLTLIATANQGSEATYESGFVIDKFPISRPNLTFSTLTVSNMSPEDSSIYLCSVEGADANTIYFGEGSWLTVV.

The rearrangement uses TRBV5-4 and TRBJ2-2; 9 nucleotides match TRBD2. The CDR3 extends over 15 amino acids. Per the germline V gene, CDR1 is SGHNT and CDR2 is YYREEE (reference sequence). V shed 5 bases and J 0 bases; nucleotides not matched to a gene: 2. CDR3 in amino acids: CASRLAGSNTGELFF. The CDR3 coding sequence is TGTGCCAGCAGGCTAGCGGGGTCGAACACCGGGGAGCTGTTTTTT. Together with reference TRBV5-4 and TRBJ2-2, the CDR3 gives the full variable domain: ETGVTQSPTHLIKTRGQQVTLRCSSQSGHNTVSWYQQALGQGPQFIFQYYREEENGRGNFPPRFSGLQFPNYSSELNVNALELDDSALYLCASRLAGSNTGELFFGEGSRLTVL.

This rearrangement joins TRBV7-2 to TRBJ2-1, with D unclear. V lost 5 bases and J 4 bases, leaving 15 bases between the germline ends. Germline V gene sequence: CDR1 SGHTA, CDR2 FQGNSA. The CDR3 has 15 amino acids. CDR3 nucleotide sequence: TGTGCCAGCAGCACCGCCGGACGGAGTTACAATGAGCAGTTCTTC. Protein product: CASSTAGRSYNEQFF.

This chain links TRBV10-3 with TRBJ2-7; 8 bases match TRBD1. Germline assignment: CDR1 ENHRY and CDR2 SYGVKD. V trimming: 0 bases; J trimming: 4 bases; junction bases outside the gene matches: 2. The CDR3 loop spans 14 amino acids. The DNA for the CDR3 is TGTGCCATCAGTGAGTCGGACAGGGCTTACGAGCAGTACTTC. Amino acids: CAISESDRAYEQYF.

The V call is TRBV28, the J call TRBJ2-5, with D tentatively TRBD1 (6 bases). This CDR3 spans 16 amino acids. Trimming shortened V by 5 bases and J by 3 bases, and 19 bases separated the two germline ends. Germline V gives CDR1 MDHEN, CDR2 SYDVKM. Here the CDR3 DNA reads TGTGCCAGCAGTATCAGGGGTAGGGGTCGCGAAGAGACCCAGTACTTC. Its translation: CASSIRGRGREETQYF.

Remarks on this clone: This specimen includes other DNA sequences encoding the same CDR3. The chain joins TRBV6-5 to TRBJ1-2; unclear D gene. The length of the CDR3 is 13 residues. Germline CDR1 reads MNHEY; CDR2 reads SVGAGI. V shed 6 bases and J shed 2 bases, with 10 bases lying between them. CDR3 sequence (DNA): TGTGCCAGCAGCCGGACGGTGAACTATGGCTACACCTTC. It translates to CASSRTVNYGYTF.

Worth noting for this clone: The identical CDR3 is also encoded by other nucleotide sequences in the sample. The chain has TRBV14 and TRBJ2-7, with D possibly TRBD1 on 6 matching bases. Looked up from germline, CDR1 is SGHDN and CDR2 is FVKESK. The CDR3 covers 14 residues. V was cut by 3 bases and J by 1 base, with 10 bases left in between. The CDR3 region has the DNA TGTGCCAGCAGCCAGGCCACAGGGTCCTACGAGCAGTACTTC. As protein: CASSQATGSYEQYF.

V usage is TRBV2 and J usage is TRBJ1-5; 7 bases line up with TRBD1. V shed 0 bases and J 7 bases; nucleotides not matched to a gene: 15. This CDR3 has 18 residues. Looked up from germline, CDR1 is SNHLY and CDR2 is FYNNEI. In nucleotides, the CDR3 is TGTGCCAGCAGTGAAGCCCGGGACAGCCCTCGGCGACTCCAGCCCCAGCATTTT. This gives the protein CASSEARDSPRRLQPQHF.

Of note for this clone: In the same sample, other DNA sequences code for this CDR3. V usage is TRBV2 and J usage is TRBJ2-7, with a possible D match to TRBD2 (5 bases). Germline CDR1 SNHLY, CDR2 FYNNEI. The CDR3 consists of 12 residues. Trimming left V 4 bases short and J 4 bases short, with 8 bases between. The CDR3 coding sequence is TGTGCCAGCAGTGCAACGGGGTACGAGCAGTACTTC. It codes for CASSATGYEQYF.

The chain recombines TRBV9 with TRBJ1-5; possible D gene TRBD1, 5 bases. The germline gives CDR1 SGDLS, CDR2 YYNGEE. The CDR3 extends over 15 amino acids. The V end lost 3 bases, the J end lost 6 bases, and 16 bases lay between the germline ends. For the CDR3, the DNA is TGTGCCAGCAGCGCCGGGACCCTACCCAGTCAGCCCCAGCATTTT. It yields the protein CASSAGTLPSQPQHF.

This clone appeared once. V gene TRBV9 combines with J gene TRBJ1-5; D gene uncertain. Between the trimmed V and J ends, which lost 5 bases and 5 bases, there was a span of 14 bases. Germline CDR1 is SGDLS and CDR2 is YYNGEE. This CDR3 spans 14 amino acids. CDR3: CASREVEGDQPQHF. CDR3 sequence (DNA): TGTGCCAGCAGAGAAGTGGAGGGTGATCAGCCCCAGCATTTT.

CDR3 nucleotides: TGTGCCAGCAGTCCCGGACCCCACTCTGGGGCCAACGTCCTGACTTTC. It encodes CASSPGPHSGANVLTF. This chain links TRBV28 with TRBJ2-6; D is unclear. The V gene lost 5 bases and the J gene lost 0 bases, with 11 bases spanning the gap. This CDR3 contains 16 residues. CDR1 is MDHEN and CDR2 is SYDVKM in the germline V gene.

The chain uses TRBV5-1 and TRBJ2-2; maybe TRBD2 (6 bases). The CDR3 runs 15 residues. The ends were cut back, 2 bases at V and 0 bases at J, with 8 bases in the middle. CDR1 is SGHRS, CDR2 YFSETQ, per germline. The CDR3 DNA reads TGCGCCAGCAGCTTCGGGACTCCGAACACCGGGGAGCTGTTTTTT. This sequence encodes CASSFGTPNTGELFF.

This clone appeared once. The V gene is TRBV6-6, the J gene TRBJ2-5, with TRBD1 matching 8 bases. Matching the DNA end better, TRBJ2-7 makes the J call doubtful. Germline assignment: CDR1 MNHNY and CDR2 SVGAGI (reference sequence). CDR3 length: 14 residues. DNA of the CDR3: TGTGCCAGCAGTCCCCGGACAGGGATCTACGAGCAGTACTTC. Encoded protein: CASSPRTGIYEQYF.

The chain combines TRBV10-2 with TRBJ2-7; tentative D call: TRBD2 (5 bases). With 8 bases removed from V and 0 bases from J, the gap between germline ends came to 11 bases. The V gene's germline CDR1 is WSHSY and CDR2 SAAADI. The CDR3 is 13 amino acids. In DNA form, the CDR3 reads TGCGCCAGCTCAGCGGACGGCTCCTACGAGCAGTACTTC. This codes for CASSADGSYEQYF.

The chain combines TRBV27 with TRBJ2-1, with 11 bases fitting TRBD2. Trimming cost V 6 bases and J 5 bases; bases outside gene matches: 6. CDR3 length: 15 residues. The germline V gene has CDR1 MNHEY and CDR2 SMNVEV (reference sequence). This CDR3 reads CASSKGTSGDNEQFF. The CDR3 DNA sequence: TGTGCCAGCAGCAAGGGGACTAGCGGAGACAATGAGCAGTTCTTC.

The V and J genes are TRBV12-5 and TRBJ1-4; no reliable D call. Looked up from germline, CDR1 is LGHNT and CDR2 is FRNRAP. Trimming cost V 0 bases and J 4 bases, with 18 bases left between them. CDR3 length equals 18 residues. CDR3 residues: CASGLVLMFGFSNEKLFF. In DNA, the CDR3 is TGTGCTAGTGGTTTGGTACTCATGTTTGGGTTTAGTAATGAAAAACTGTTTTTT.

This rearrangement joins TRBV7-9 to TRBJ2-7; 8 nucleotides align to TRBD1. CDR1 is SEHNR and CDR2 is FQNEAQ in the germline V gene (reference sequence). The CDR3 covers 15 residues. J lost 5 bases, V lost 2 bases, and 8 bases had no gene match. This CDR3 reads CASSLKDRAIHEQYF. In DNA, the CDR3 is TGTGCCAGCAGCTTAAAGGACAGGGCCATCCACGAGCAGTACTTC.

The V call is TRBV7-2, the J call TRBJ2-3, with 7 bases aligning to TRBD2. This CDR3 is built from 15 residues. Trimming at V came to 4 bases and at J to 6 bases, leaving 10 bases not matched to a gene. Germline V lookup: CDR1 SGHTA, CDR2 FQGNSA. DNA of the CDR3: TGTGCCAGCAGCTCCGGTGTGGCGGGAGTTGATACGCAGTATTTT. Its translation is CASSSGVAGVDTQYF.

This clone was counted between two and nine times. The rearrangement uses TRBV28 and TRBJ1-1; D perhaps matches TRBD1 (6 bases). The V gene lost 3 bases and the J gene lost 12 bases, with 14 bases spanning the gap. The CDR3 is 12 amino acids. Germline CDR1 MDHEN, CDR2 SYDVKM. CDR3 nucleotides: TGTGCCAGCAGTTTCAGTGGGACAACTTCTTTCTTT. Its translation is CASSFSGTTSFF.

Remarks on this clone: In the same sample, other DNA sequences code for this CDR3. This chain links TRBV4-3 with TRBJ2-3; D possibly corresponds to TRBD2 (6 bases). The CDR3 extends over 16 amino acids. Per germline, CDR1 LGHNA and CDR2 YSLEER. V dropped 0 bases and J dropped 5 bases, with 15 bases sitting between them. CDR3 amino acids: CASSQDRPGAGDTQYF. The DNA for the CDR3 is TGCGCCAGCAGCCAAGATAGGCCGGGAGCCGGAGATACGCAGTATTTT.

This sequence joins TRBV27 and TRBJ1-1, with TRBD1 matching over 8 bases. CDR3 length: 14 residues. Germline lookup yields CDR1 MNHEY and CDR2 SMNVEV (reference sequence). Trimming removed 8 bases from V and 3 bases from J; junction bases left unmatched: 8. CDR3 sequence: CASRGQASHTEAFF. The CDR3 DNA reads TGTGCCAGCCGGGGACAGGCCTCCCACACTGAAGCTTTCTTT.

The CDR3 coding sequence is TGTGCCAGCAGCCTAACTAGCGGGAGTTTCGCTGAGCAGTTCTTC. The encoded protein is CASSLTSGSFAEQFF. The chain is built from TRBV6-1 and TRBJ2-1; 11 bases map to TRBD2. CDR1 is MNHNS and CDR2 is SASEGT in the germline V gene. Trimming removed 6 bases from V and 9 bases from J; junction bases left unmatched: 10. The CDR3 length is 15 residues.